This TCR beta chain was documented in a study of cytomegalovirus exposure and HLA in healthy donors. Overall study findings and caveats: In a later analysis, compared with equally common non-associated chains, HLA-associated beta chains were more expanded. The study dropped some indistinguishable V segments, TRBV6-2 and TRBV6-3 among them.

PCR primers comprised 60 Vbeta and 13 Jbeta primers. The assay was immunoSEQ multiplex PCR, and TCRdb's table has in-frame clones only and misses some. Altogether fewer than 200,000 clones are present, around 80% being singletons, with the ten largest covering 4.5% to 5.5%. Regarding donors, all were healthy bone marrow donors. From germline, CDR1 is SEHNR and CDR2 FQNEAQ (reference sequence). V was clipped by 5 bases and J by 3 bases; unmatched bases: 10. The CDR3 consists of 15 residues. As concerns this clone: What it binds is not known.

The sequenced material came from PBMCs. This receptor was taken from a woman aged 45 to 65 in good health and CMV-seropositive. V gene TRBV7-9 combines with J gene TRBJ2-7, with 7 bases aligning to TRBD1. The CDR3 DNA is TGTGCCAGCAGCCCCAAAATAAGACAGGGCTACGAGCAGTACTTC. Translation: CASSPKIRQGYEQYF.